This T cell receptor (beta chain) stems from a study of PD-L1 blockade in urothelial cancer. Study at large: Patients began atezolizumab, 1,200 mg intravenously every 3 weeks, in the mid-2010s. Male sex and bladder-origin urothelial cancer characterized about nine tenths of the roughly 29 patients.

Produced via immunoSEQ multiplex PCR; TCRdb's table is partial and in-frame only. The sample consists of roughly 120,000 clones, about four fifths of them appearing once. This clone has only one observation. Regarding time point: pretreatment peripheral blood. The V segment lost 4 bases and the J segment 1 base; nucleotides outside the gene matches: 10. This CDR3 is 17 amino acids long. Looked up from germline, CDR1 is MDHEN and CDR2 is SYDVKM. The receptor was derived from a man aged 45-65 years with urothelial cancer. The rearrangement joins TRBV28 to TRBJ1-2; TRBD1 matches at 9 bases. Specimen: PBMCs, collected around atezolizumab (anti-PD-L1) treatment. Here the CDR3 reads CASSSNTLTGGNYGYTF. CDR3 DNA sequence: TGTGCCAGCAGTTCCAATACACTGACAGGGGGTAACTATGGCTACACCTTC.